Many counts were recorded for the clone carrying this T cell receptor (beta chain). Its target is not known. The record originates from a study of human T cells and chemical hapten exposure. For the study at large: A 2 cm by 2 cm inner upper arm patch received 2% DPC for sensitization. The patch tests put 0.01% DPC on the skin of the upper back and were read 6 days later.

Time point defined: patch test 1, 2 weeks after DPC sensitization. Treatment specified: therapeutic diphenylcyclopropenone sensitization with weekly scalp DPC. It was from unfractionated whole blood that total RNA was extracted. TCRdb re-derived calls from the RACE reads in MiXCR, one entry per CDR3 protein. The profile shows around 44,000 distinct CDR3 sequences, 3.5% to 4% of them singletons. Regarding the study as a whole: TCRs above 1 in 1000 frequency did not change with DPC sensitization.

The trim removed 2 bases at V and 4 bases at J, leaving 7 bases unmatched. CDR3 length equals 15 residues. This material consisted of whole blood, taken in connection with sensitization to the hapten diphenylcyclopropenone (DPC). This receptor was identified in a man aged 45 to 65 with alopecia areata. Some clones in this sample may be carry-over from other donors' samples. This chain connects TRBV12-3 or TRBV12-4 to TRBJ1-2; 7 nucleotides match TRBD1. CDR3 loop: CASSLPHRGLYGYTF. The CDR3 DNA is TGTGCCAGCAGTTTACCCCACAGGGGTCTCTATGGCTACACCTTC.